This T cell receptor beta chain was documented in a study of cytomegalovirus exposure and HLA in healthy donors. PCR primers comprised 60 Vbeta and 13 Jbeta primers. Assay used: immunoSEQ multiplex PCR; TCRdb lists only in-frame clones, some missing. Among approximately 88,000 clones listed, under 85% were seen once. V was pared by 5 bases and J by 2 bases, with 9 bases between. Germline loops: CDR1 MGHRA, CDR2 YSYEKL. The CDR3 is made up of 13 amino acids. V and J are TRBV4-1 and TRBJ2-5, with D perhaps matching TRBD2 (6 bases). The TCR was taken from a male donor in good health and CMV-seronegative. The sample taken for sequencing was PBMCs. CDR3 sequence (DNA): TGCGCCAGCAGCACCGGGGGTCAAGAGACCCAGTACTTC. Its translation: CASSTGGQETQYF.